These 10 T cell receptor beta chains share one sample of origin, sequenced in a study of cytomegalovirus exposure and HLA in healthy donors. This PCR relied on a set of 60 Vbeta primers and 13 Jbeta primers. Libraries were prepared by immunoSEQ multiplex PCR; TCRdb keeps only in-frame clonotypes and omits some of them. Here the sample spans about 150,000 clones, roughly 80% being singletons. The sample comprised PBMCs. The origin of the receptors is a man in his forties or fifties in good health and CMV-seropositive.

V gene TRBV21-1 combines with J gene TRBJ2-7; TRBD1 was called by the table and not checked on the DNA. TRBV21-1 is a documented pseudogene. The CDR3 is 15 residues long. The CDR3 region is CASSKEGTDSYEQCF. CDR3 bases: TGTGCCAGCAGCAAAGAGGGGACAGATTCCTACGAGCAGTGCTTC.

This clone was found a few times. The J gene is TRBJ2-7, the V gene TRBV29-1; D might be TRBD2 (6 bases). CDR1 and CDR2 from the germline V gene are SQVTM and ANQGSEA. This CDR3 comprises 14 residues. Trimming removed 6 bases at V and 5 bases at J, with 20 bases between. CDR3 sequence reads: CSVRDEGSFNEQYF. The DNA for the CDR3 is TGCAGCGTGCGGGACGAGGGGTCCTTTAACGAGCAGTACTTC.

This chain uses TRBV5-5 with TRBJ1-4, with D perhaps matching TRBD1 (5 bases). Looked up from germline, CDR1 is SGHKS and CDR2 is YYEKEE (reference sequence). Trimming left V 1 base short and J 7 bases short, with 11 bases between. The CDR3 spans 14 residues. The CDR3 here is CASSLLTEVEKLFF. CDR3 coding DNA: TGTGCCAGCAGCTTGTTGACAGAGGTTGAAAAACTGTTTTTT.

Here the CDR3 DNA reads TGTGCCAGCAGCTCGACAGGGTCTGGAAACACCATATATTTT. Its translation is CASSSTGSGNTIYF. This chain joins TRBV7-2 and TRBJ1-3; 7 bases map to TRBD1. Germline CDR1 is SGHTA and CDR2 is FQGNSA. This CDR3 has 14 residues. Unmatched junction bases numbered 1, after V lost 4 bases and J lost 1 base.

V gene TRBV5-1 combines with J gene TRBJ1-1; D remains unclear. This CDR3 is built from 13 residues. Trimming left V 6 bases short and J 5 bases short, with 14 bases between. The germline CDR1 and CDR2 sequences are SGHRS and YFSETQ. The DNA for the CDR3 is TGCGCCAGCATCTCCACACCGGGGACTGAAGCTTTCTTT. Encoded protein: CASISTPGTEAFF.

CDR3 in DNA: TGTGCCAGCAGCTTCGACTTCCTCGCCTACGAGCAGTACTTC. It specifies CASSFDFLAYEQYF. The chain is built from TRBV7-9 and TRBJ2-7, with D uncertain. The germline V gene has CDR1 SEHNR and CDR2 FQNEAQ (reference sequence). V lost 3 bases, J lost 2 bases, and 11 bases lay in between. This CDR3 has 14 residues.

The chain combines TRBV28 with TRBJ1-5, with a tentative D call TRBD1 (5 bases). CDR1 is MDHEN and CDR2 is SYDVKM in the germline V gene. V was pared by 5 bases and J by 5 bases, with 16 bases between. This CDR3 is built from 15 residues. The CDR3 spells CASSPRGGADQPQHF. CDR3 in DNA: TGTGCCAGCAGTCCCCGGGGAGGGGCCGATCAGCCCCAGCATTTT.

V is TRBV28 and J is TRBJ1-5; the match to TRBD1 covers 7 bases. There are 14 residues in the CDR3. Losses at the gene ends were 7 bases for V and 3 bases for J; bases not matched to a gene: 6. Germline V gene lookup returns CDR1 MDHEN and CDR2 SYDVKM. The CDR3 nucleotides are TGTGCCAGCACCCTAGGGGGCTACAATCAGCCCCAGCATTTT. The encoded protein is CASTLGGYNQPQHF.

The table lists this clone with a few counts. The rearrangement joins TRBV5-4 to TRBJ2-2, with 7 positions matching TRBD2. The V gene end was trimmed by 2 bases and the J gene end by 7 bases; junction bases not matched to a gene: 14. Germline CDR1 SGHNT, CDR2 YYREEE (reference sequence). This CDR3 is 17 amino acids long. The CDR3 region is CASSFVRGRALGGELFF. The CDR3 DNA reads TGTGCCAGCAGCTTTGTCCGGGGGAGGGCCCTCGGCGGGGAGCTGTTTTTT.

This rearrangement joins TRBV28 to TRBJ1-5, with 8 bases fitting TRBD1. After removal of 6 bases from V and 5 bases from J, the junction contained 6 bases not matched to a gene. The CDR3 is 14 residues long. Germline V CDR1 and CDR2: MDHEN, SYDVKM. CDR3 in amino acids: CASRHPGGDQPQHF. CDR3 bases: TGTGCCAGCAGACATCCAGGGGGCGATCAGCCCCAGCATTTT.